This T cell receptor (beta chain) stems from a study of blood T cells in healthy people across ages. General study points: Measured against age, TCR beta diversity per million T cells decreased in a roughly linear manner. The study found TCR beta diversity correlated strongly with naive T cell percentage.

Worth noting for this clonotype: The antigen remains unidentified.

V lost 8 bases and J lost 8, with 10 bases in between. This CDR3 has 12 residues. The germline gives CDR1 ENHRY, CDR2 SYGVKD. A second PCR, run for about 6 to 12 cycles, used a sample-barcoded 5' primer plus a J-beta primer mix. A template-switch adaptor containing 12 random nucleotides labeled each cDNA molecule. TCRdb re-called the 5' RACE reads with MiXCR, one entry per CDR3 protein. Altogether over 950,000 distinct CDR3 sequences are present, roughly 50% being singletons, with the ten largest covering about 21%. The source of this sequence is a woman in her fifties or sixties in good health. Sequencing used blood. This chain joins TRBV10-3 and TRBJ1-6; a possible D gene is TRBD1 (5 bases). CDR3: CAIRDWDSPLHF. CDR3 coding DNA: TGTGCCATCCGGGACTGGGATTCACCCCTCCACTTT.